These T cell receptor beta chains were read from a single sample in a study of cytomegalovirus exposure and HLA in healthy donors. Profiling relied on immunoSEQ multiplex PCR, and the TCRdb table lists in-frame clones only, not all of them. The sample carries around 120,000 clones, around 83% recorded once. Specimen: PBMCs. These receptor sequences come from a human donor in good health. CDR3s include the opening cysteine and the closing phenylalanine or tryptophan. A D gene is named only where the DNA matches it firmly. Size is omitted from some rows. Given values are once, few, many or a class for expanded clones.

CASSLGDRGYEQYF	TGTGCCAGCAGTTTGGGAGACAGGGGCTACGAGCAGTACTTC	TRBV27	TRBJ2-7	few	TRBD1
CASSLALAGGANEQYF	TGTGCCAGCAGCTTAGCGCTAGCGGGGGGTGCCAACGAGCAGTACTTC	TRBV7-2	TRBJ2-7	few	TRBD2
CASSLRLAGRYNEQFF	TGTGCCAGCAGCTTAAGACTAGCGGGGAGGTACAATGAGCAGTTCTTC	TRBV7-9	TRBJ2-1	NA	TRBD2
CASSPAQGGTGELFF	TGTGCCAGCAGCCCGGCCCAGGGGGGAACCGGGGAGCTGTTTTTT	TRBV7-2	TRBJ2-2	NA	NA
CASSDWGTENTGELFF	TGTGCCAGCAGTGATTGGGGGACAGAGAACACCGGGGAGCTGTTTTTT	TRBV6-1	TRBJ2-2	NA	TRBD1
CASSGRKEKLFF	TGTGCCAGCTCAGGCAGGAAAGAAAAACTGTTTTTT	TRBV18	TRBJ1-4	NA	NA
CAISESEGRSSAEAFF	TGTGCCATCAGTGAATCTGAAGGGAGATCGTCAGCTGAAGCTTTCTTT	TRBV10-3	TRBJ1-1	NA	NA
CASSQSISTSGGSYEQYF	TGTGCCAGCAGCCAATCGATAAGCACTAGCGGGGGTTCCTACGAGCAGTACTTC	TRBV16	TRBJ2-7	NA	TRBD2
CASSTGTNNEQFF	TGTGCCAGCTCAACCGGGACTAACAATGAGCAGTTCTTC	TRBV18	TRBJ2-1	NA	TRBD2
CASITVGRGMNTEAFF	TGTGCCAGCATAACCGTTGGTAGGGGCATGAACACTGAAGCTTTCTTT	TRBV2	TRBJ1-1	NA	NA
CASSMTGFTNQPQHF	TGTGCCAGCAGTATGACAGGGTTCACCAATCAGCCCCAGCATTTT	TRBV6-1	TRBJ1-5	few	TRBD1
CSNKRGKIWQGNQPQHF	TGTTCTAATAAAAGGGGGAAAATCTGGCAGGGGAATCAGCCCCAGCATTTT	TRBV19	TRBJ1-5	NA	NA
CASSLVLAGGPLDTQYF	TGTGCCAGCAGCTTAGTTTTAGCGGGGGGGCCCCTAGATACGCAGTATTTT	TRBV7-8	TRBJ2-3	NA	TRBD2
CASSLAPVNTEAFF	TGCGCCAGCAGCTTGGCCCCAGTGAACACTGAAGCTTTCTTT	TRBV5-1	TRBJ1-1	few	NA
CASSVGGISYNEQFF	TGTGCCAGCAGCGTAGGAGGGATCTCCTACAATGAGCAGTTCTTC	TRBV9	TRBJ2-1	NA	NA
CASSAHGTGGASYGYTF	TGTGCCAGCAGTGCTCACGGGACAGGGGGCGCTTCCTATGGCTACACCTTC	TRBV28	TRBJ1-2	NA	TRBD1
CASSFFSGGGDTQYF	TGTGCCAGTAGTTTCTTTAGCGGGGGGGGAGATACGCAGTATTTT	TRBV19	TRBJ2-3	once	TRBD2
CASSDSILFGLLGRPDNEKLFF	TGTGCCAGCAGTGACTCTATCCTTTTCGGTTTACTAGGACGTCCCGATAATGAAAAACTGTTTTTT	TRBV6-4	TRBJ1-4	NA	NA
CASRGNRGRQEAFF	TGTGCCAGCAGGGGTAACAGGGGGCGGCAGGAAGCTTTCTTT	TRBV13	TRBJ1-1	NA	TRBD1
CASSSSGIGYGYTF	TGCGCCAGCAGCTCCTCAGGGATCGGATATGGCTACACCTTC	TRBV5-1	TRBJ1-2	NA	NA
CASSHERLNTEAFF	TGCGCCAGCAGCCATGAGCGGTTGAACACTGAAGCTTTCTTT	TRBV4-1	TRBJ1-1	NA	NA
CASSVVGLSLRANEKLFF	TGTGCCAGCAGCGTAGTGGGTTTGAGTCTTCGGGCTAATGAAAAACTGTTTTTT	TRBV9	TRBJ1-4	NA	NA
CASSHLKGDLLVETQYF	TGCGCCAGCAGCCATTTAAAGGGGGACCTCTTGGTCGAGACCCAGTACTTC	TRBV5-1	TRBJ2-5	NA	NA
CASSPWLGADEQFF	TGTGCCAGCAGCCCCTGGTTGGGGGCGGATGAGCAGTTCTTC	TRBV5-4	TRBJ2-1	NA	NA
CASSLRDTNTEAFF	TGTGCCAGCAGCCTCAGGGACACGAACACTGAAGCTTTCTTT	TRBV11-2	TRBJ1-1	once	NA
CASSVLGLSNEQYF	TGTGCCAGCAGCGTACTCGGACTTTCCAACGAGCAGTACTTC	TRBV9	TRBJ2-7	NA	NA
CASSRTSADYNEQFF	TGTGCCAGCAGCCGGACTAGCGCCGACTACAATGAGCAGTTCTTC	TRBV11-2	TRBJ2-1	NA	TRBD2
CASSMGTTGITEAFF	TGTGCCAGTAGTATGGGGACGACAGGGATCACTGAAGCTTTCTTT	TRBV19	TRBJ1-1	NA	TRBD1
CASSKGQGRSYEQYF	TGCGCCAGCAGCAAGGGACAGGGTAGGTCCTACGAGCAGTACTTC	TRBV5-1	TRBJ2-7	NA	TRBD1
CASSFDLRTITDTQYF	TGTGCCAGCAGTTTTGACCTAAGGACTATTACAGATACGCAGTATTTT	TRBV7-8	TRBJ2-3	NA	NA
CASSLEGYGEQYF	TGTGCCAGCAGCTTGGAAGGATACGGGGAGCAGTACTTC	TRBV5-6	TRBJ2-7	NA	NA
CASRPASLGRETQYF	TGTGCCAGCAGGCCCGCCTCACTCGGGAGGGAGACCCAGTACTTC	TRBV28	TRBJ2-5	NA	TRBD2
CASTGSRSYEQYF	TGTGCCAGCACGGGGTCTAGGTCCTACGAGCAGTACTTC	TRBV6-5	TRBJ2-7	few	NA
CASRNPRSSYNEQFF	TGTGCCAGCAGAAACCCTCGGAGCTCCTACAATGAGCAGTTCTTC	TRBV27	TRBJ2-1	NA	NA
CASSFGGDVGNQPQHF	TGTGCCAGCAGCTTTGGAGGGGATGTAGGCAATCAGCCCCAGCATTTT	TRBV5-6	TRBJ1-5	NA	NA
CASRQVNTEAFF	TGCGCCAGCAGACAGGTAAACACTGAAGCTTTCTTT	TRBV10-2	TRBJ1-1	few	NA
CASSEARQGYGYTF	TGTGCCAGCAGTGAAGCGCGACAGGGTTATGGCTACACCTTC	TRBV2	TRBJ1-2	NA	TRBD1
CASSQVPGYYEQYF	TGCGCCAGCAGCCAAGTGCCGGGATACTACGAGCAGTACTTC	TRBV4-1	TRBJ2-7	NA	NA
CASSVDPSGSLGTQYF	TGTGCCAGCAGCGTAGACCCTAGCGGCTCCCTCGGTACGCAGTATTTT	TRBV9	TRBJ2-3	NA	TRBD2
CASRKGVLGPVPGELFF	TGCGCCAGCAGAAAGGGGGTGCTAGGACCCGTCCCCGGGGAGCTGTTTTTT	TRBV5-1	TRBJ2-2	NA	NA
CASSLWSGGAWANVLTF	TGTGCCAGCAGCTTGTGGAGCGGGGGGGCCTGGGCCAACGTCCTGACTTTC	TRBV5-4	TRBJ2-6	NA	TRBD2
CASIDRTSGGLNTGELFF	TGTGCCAGCATCGACCGGACTAGCGGGGGCCTGAACACCGGGGAGCTGTTTTTT	TRBV28	TRBJ2-2	NA	TRBD2
CASSEGQPISKLFF	TGTGCCAGCAGTGAAGGACAGCCGATATCCAAACTGTTTTTT	TRBV25-1	TRBJ1-4	NA	NA
CASSPGDTGELFF	TGTGCCAGCAGCCCAGGGGACACCGGGGAGCTGTTTTTT	TRBV5-5	TRBJ2-2	NA	NA
CASSLGRGISSDTQYF	TGTGCCAGCAGCTTAGGGCGGGGTATCTCATCAGATACGCAGTATTTT	TRBV7-9	TRBJ2-3	few	NA
CASSTTGETQYF	TGTGCCAGCAGCACGACGGGGGAGACCCAGTACTTC	TRBV7-9	TRBJ2-5	NA	NA
CASSADGQLNTEAFF	TGTGCCAGCAGCGCGGATGGACAGTTGAACACTGAAGCTTTCTTT	TRBV9	TRBJ1-1	once	NA
CASAGAGELFF	TGTGCCAGCGCAGGGGCCGGGGAGCTGTTTTTT	TRBV6-6	TRBJ2-2	NA	NA
CASSSGQTFQETQYF	TGTGCCAGCAGCTCCGGACAGACCTTCCAAGAGACCCAGTACTTC	TRBV5-4	TRBJ2-5	NA	NA
CASSRDSNYGYTF	TGTGCCAGCAGCCGGGACTCCAACTATGGCTACACCTTC	TRBV7-2	TRBJ1-2	NA	NA
CASSLSNSPPHEQFF	TGTGCCAGCAGTTTATCGAACTCCCCCCCCCATGAGCAGTTCTTC	TRBV27	TRBJ2-1	NA	NA
CASSLDGLRNTIYF	TGTGCCAGCAGTCTGGATGGGCTGAGAAACACCATATATTTT	TRBV6-5	TRBJ1-3	few	NA
CASSRDIPYEQYF	TGTGCCAGCAGTAGAGACATCCCCTACGAGCAGTACTTC	TRBV6-5	TRBJ2-7	NA	NA
CASSERARGAFF	TGTGCCAGCAGTGAGAGGGCCAGGGGGGCTTTCTTT	TRBV6-1	TRBJ1-1	NA	TRBD1